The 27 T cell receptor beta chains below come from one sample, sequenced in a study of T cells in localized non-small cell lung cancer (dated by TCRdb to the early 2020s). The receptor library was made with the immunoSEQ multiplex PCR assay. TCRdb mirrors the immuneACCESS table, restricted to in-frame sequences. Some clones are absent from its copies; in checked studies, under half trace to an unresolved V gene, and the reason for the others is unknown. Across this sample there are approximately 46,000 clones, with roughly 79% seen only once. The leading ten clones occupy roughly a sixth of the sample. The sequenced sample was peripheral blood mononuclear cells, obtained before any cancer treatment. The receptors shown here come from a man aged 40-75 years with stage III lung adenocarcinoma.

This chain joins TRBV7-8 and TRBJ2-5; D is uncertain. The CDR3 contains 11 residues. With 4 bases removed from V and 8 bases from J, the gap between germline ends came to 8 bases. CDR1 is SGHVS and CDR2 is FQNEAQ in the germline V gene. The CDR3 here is CASSSKRTQYF. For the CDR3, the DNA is TGTGCCAGCAGCTCTAAGAGAACCCAGTACTTC.

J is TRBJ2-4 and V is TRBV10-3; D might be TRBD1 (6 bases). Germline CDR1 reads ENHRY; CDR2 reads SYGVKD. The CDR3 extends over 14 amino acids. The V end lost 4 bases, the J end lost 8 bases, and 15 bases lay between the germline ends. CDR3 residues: CAISASGVTDIQYF. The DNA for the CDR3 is TGTGCCATCAGTGCCTCAGGGGTAACGGACATTCAGTACTTC.

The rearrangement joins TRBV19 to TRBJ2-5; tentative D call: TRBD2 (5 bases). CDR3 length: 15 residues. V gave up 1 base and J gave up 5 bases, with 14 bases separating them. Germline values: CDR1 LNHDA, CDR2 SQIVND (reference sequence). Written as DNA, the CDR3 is TGTGCCAGTAGTATAGGGGATAGGAGGTACGAGACCCAGTACTTC. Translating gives CASSIGDRRYETQYF.

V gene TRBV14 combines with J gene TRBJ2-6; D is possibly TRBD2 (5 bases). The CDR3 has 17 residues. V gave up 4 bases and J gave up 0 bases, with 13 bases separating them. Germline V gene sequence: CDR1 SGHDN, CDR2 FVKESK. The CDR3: CASSRRSGLSGANVLTF. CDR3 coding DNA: TGTGCCAGCAGCCGAAGATCCGGACTCTCTGGGGCCAACGTCCTGACTTTC.

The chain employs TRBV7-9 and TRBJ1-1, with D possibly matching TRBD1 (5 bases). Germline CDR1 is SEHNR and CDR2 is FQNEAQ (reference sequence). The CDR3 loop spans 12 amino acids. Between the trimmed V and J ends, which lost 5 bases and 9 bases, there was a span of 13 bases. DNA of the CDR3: TGTGCCAGCAGCCTAGGGGACCCCAAAGCTTTCTTT. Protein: CASSLGDPKAFF.

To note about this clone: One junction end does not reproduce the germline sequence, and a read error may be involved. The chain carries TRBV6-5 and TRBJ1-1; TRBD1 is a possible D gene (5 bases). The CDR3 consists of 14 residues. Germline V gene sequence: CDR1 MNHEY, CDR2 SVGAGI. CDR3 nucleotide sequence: TGTGCCAGCAGTTACGGGGGATTGAACGCTGAAGCTTTCTTT. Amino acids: CASSYGGLNAEAFF.

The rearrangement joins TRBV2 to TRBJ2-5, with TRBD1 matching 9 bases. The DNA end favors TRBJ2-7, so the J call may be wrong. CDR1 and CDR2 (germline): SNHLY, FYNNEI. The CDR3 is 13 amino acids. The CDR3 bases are TGTGCCATCACCTCGGGACAGGGCTACGAGCAGTACTTC. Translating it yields CAITSGQGYEQYF.

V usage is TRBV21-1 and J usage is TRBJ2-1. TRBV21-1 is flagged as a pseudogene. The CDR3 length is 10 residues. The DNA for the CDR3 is TGTGCCGCCGAGGGGAATGAGCAGTTCTTC. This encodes CAAEGNEQFF.

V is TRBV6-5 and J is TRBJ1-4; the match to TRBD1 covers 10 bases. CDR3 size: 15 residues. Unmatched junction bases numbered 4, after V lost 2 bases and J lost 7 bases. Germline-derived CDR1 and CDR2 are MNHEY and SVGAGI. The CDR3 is CASSYTGQGGEKLFF. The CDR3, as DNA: TGTGCCAGCAGTTACACTGGACAGGGGGGTGAAAAACTGTTTTTT.

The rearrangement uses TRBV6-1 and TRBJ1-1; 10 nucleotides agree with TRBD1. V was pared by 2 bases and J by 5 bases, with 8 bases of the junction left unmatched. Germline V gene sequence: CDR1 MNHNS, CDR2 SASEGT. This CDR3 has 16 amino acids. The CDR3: CASSEPGQGKETEAFF. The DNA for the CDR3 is TGTGCCAGCAGTGAACCGGGACAGGGGAAAGAGACTGAAGCTTTCTTT.

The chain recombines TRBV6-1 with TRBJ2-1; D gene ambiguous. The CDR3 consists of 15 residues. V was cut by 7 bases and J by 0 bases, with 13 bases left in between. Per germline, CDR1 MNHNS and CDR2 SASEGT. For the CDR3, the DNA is TGTGCCAGCAACAAGGGTTCAGGCTCCTACAATGAGCAGTTCTTC. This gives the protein CASNKGSGSYNEQFF.

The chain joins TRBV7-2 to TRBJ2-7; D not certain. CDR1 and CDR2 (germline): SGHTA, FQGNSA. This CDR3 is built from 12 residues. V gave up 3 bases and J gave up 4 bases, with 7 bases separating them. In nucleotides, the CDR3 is TGTGCCAGCAGCTTGAGACCTTACGAGCAGTACTTC. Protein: CASSLRPYEQYF.

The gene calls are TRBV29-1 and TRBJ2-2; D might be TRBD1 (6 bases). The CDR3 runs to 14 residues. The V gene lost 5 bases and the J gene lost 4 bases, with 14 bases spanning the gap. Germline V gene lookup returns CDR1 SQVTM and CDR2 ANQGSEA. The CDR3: CSVLLGAVTGELFF. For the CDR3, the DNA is TGCAGCGTTCTCTTGGGGGCGGTCACCGGGGAGCTGTTTTTT.

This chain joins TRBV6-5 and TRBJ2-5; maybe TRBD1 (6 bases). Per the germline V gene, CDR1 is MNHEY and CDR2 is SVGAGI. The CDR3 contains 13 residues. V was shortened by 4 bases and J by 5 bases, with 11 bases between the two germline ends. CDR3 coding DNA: TGTGCCAGCAGTTCCTTGGGGGCGGAGACCCAGTACTTC. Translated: CASSSLGAETQYF.

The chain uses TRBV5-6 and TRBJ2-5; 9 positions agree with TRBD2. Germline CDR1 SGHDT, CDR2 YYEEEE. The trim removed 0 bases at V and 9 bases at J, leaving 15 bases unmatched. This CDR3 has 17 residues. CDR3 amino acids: CASSLAFFGGGAAAQYF. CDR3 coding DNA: TGTGCCAGCAGCTTGGCGTTCTTCGGCGGGGGGGCCGCAGCCCAGTACTTC.

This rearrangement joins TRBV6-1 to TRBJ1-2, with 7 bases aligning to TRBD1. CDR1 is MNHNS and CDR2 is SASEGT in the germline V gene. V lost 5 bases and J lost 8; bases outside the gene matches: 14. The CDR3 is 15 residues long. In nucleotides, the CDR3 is TGTGCCAGCAGTCCAGAAAGAACAGGGGCGGGCGGCTACACCTTC. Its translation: CASSPERTGAGGYTF.

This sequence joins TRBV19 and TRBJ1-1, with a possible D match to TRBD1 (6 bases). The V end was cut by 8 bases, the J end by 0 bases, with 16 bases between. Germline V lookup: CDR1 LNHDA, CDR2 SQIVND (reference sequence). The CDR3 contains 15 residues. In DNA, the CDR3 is TGTGCCAGTTCAGGGGTTGGGGTCATGAACACTGAAGCTTTCTTT. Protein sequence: CASSGVGVMNTEAFF. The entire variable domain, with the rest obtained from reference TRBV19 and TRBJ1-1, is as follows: DGGITQSPKYLFRKEGQNVTLSCEQNLNHDAMYWYRQDPGQGLRLIYYSQIVNDFQKGDIAEGYSVSREKKESFPLTVTSAQKNPTAFYLCASSGVGVMNTEAFFGQGTRLTVV.

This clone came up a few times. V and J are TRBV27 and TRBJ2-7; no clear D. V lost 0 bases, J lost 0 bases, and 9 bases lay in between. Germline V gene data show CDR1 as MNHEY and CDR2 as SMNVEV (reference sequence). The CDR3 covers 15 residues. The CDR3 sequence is CASSLSGLTSYEQYF. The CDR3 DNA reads TGTGCCAGCAGTTTATCAGGGCTAACCTCCTACGAGCAGTACTTC.

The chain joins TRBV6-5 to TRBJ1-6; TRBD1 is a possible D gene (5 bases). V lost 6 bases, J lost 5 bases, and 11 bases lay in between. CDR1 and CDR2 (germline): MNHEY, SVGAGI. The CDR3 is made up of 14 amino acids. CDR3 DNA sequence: TGTGCCAGCAGCCCGGGACGGCATAATTCACCCCTCCACTTT. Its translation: CASSPGRHNSPLHF.

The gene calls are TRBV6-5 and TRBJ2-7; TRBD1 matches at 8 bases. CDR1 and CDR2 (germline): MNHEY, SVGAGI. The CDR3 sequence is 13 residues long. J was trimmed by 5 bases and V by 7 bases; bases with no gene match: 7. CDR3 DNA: TGTGCCAGCACCCAGGGGGCTTTAAACGAGCAGTACTTC. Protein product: CASTQGALNEQYF.

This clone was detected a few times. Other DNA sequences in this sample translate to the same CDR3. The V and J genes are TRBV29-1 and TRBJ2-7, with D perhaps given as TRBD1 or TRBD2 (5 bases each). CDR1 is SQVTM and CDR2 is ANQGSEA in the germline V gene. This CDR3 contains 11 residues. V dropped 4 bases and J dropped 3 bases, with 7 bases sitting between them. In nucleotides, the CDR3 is TGCAGCGTTGGGGACCTCTACGAGCAGTACTTC. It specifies CSVGDLYEQYF.

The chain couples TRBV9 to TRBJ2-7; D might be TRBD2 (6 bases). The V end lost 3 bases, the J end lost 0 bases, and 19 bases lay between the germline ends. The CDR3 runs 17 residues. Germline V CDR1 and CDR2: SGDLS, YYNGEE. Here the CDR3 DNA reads TGTGCCAGCAGCGACGGCCCTAGCGACTCTATCTCCTACGAGCAGTACTTC. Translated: CASSDGPSDSISYEQYF.

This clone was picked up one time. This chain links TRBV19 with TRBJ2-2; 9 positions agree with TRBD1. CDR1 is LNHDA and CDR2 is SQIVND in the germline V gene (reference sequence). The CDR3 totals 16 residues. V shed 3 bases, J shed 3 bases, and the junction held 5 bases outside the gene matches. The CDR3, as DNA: TGTGCCAGTAGTATTTTCAGACAGGGGGACACCGGGGAGCTGTTTTTT. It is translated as CASSIFRQGDTGELFF.

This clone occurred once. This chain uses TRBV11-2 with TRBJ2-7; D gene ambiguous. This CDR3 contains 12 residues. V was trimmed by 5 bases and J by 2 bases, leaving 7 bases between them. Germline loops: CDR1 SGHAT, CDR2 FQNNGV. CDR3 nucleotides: TGTGCCAGCAGCCCTTATACCTACGAGCAGTACTTC. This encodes CASSPYTYEQYF.

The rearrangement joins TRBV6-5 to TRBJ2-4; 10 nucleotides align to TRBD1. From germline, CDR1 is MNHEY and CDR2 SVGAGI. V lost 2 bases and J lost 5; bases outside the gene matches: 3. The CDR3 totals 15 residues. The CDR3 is CASSYGTGAENIQYF. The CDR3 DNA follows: TGTGCCAGCAGTTACGGGACAGGGGCGGAAAACATTCAGTACTTC.

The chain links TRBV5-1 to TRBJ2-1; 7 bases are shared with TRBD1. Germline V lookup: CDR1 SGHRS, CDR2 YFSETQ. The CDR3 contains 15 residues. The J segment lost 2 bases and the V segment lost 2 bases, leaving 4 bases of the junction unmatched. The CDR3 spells CASSLQGSAYNEQFF. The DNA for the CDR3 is TGCGCCAGCAGCTTACAGGGGAGCGCCTACAATGAGCAGTTCTTC.

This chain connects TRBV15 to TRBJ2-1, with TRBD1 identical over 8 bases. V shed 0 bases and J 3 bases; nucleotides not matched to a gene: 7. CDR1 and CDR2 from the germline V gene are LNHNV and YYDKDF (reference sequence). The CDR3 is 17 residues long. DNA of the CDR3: TGTGCCACCAGCAGAGATTTTGAGACAGGGGACTACAATGAGCAGTTCTTC. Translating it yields CATSRDFETGDYNEQFF.